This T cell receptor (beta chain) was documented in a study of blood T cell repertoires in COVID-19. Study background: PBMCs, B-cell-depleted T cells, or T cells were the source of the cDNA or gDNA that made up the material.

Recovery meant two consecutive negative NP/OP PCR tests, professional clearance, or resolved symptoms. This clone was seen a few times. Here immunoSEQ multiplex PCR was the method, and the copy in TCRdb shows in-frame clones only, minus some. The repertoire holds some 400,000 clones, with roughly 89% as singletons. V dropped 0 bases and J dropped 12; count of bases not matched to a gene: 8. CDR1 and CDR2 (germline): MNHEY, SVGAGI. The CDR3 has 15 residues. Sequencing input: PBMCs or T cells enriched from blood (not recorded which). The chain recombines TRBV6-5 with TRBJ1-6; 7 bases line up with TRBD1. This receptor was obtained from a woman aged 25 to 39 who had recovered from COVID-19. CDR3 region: CASSYSGQNRGPLHF. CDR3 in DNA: TGTGCCAGCAGTTACTCGGGACAGAACAGAGGACCCCTCCACTTT.